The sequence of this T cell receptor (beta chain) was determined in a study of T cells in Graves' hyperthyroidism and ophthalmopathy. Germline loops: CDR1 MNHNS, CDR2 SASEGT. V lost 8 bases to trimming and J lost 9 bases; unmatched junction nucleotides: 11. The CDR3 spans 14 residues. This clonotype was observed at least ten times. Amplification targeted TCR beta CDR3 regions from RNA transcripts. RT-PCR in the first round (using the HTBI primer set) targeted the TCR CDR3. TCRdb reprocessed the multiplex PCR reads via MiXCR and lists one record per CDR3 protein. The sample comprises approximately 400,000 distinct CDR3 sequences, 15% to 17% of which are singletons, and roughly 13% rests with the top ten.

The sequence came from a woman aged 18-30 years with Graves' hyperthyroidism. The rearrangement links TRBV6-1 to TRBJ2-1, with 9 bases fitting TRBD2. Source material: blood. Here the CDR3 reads CASVGLAGMSEQFF. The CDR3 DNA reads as TGTGCCAGCGTGGGGCTAGCGGGGATGAGTGAGCAGTTCTTC.